This T cell receptor beta chain is from a study of molecular identifiers for immune sequencing clone quantification. One entry per CDR3 protein results from TCRdb running MiXCR on the PCR reads. Of 550,000 to 750,000 distinct CDR3 sequences in the sample, 20% were seen once. The CDR3 has 12 amino acids. V lost 6 bases and J lost 7, with 10 bases in between. CDR1 is LNHDA, CDR2 SQIVND, per germline (reference sequence). This chain links TRBV19 with TRBJ1-5; D unclear. This TCR was recovered from a human donor in good health. Some libraries in this study had Jurkat cell RNA spiked in. The sequenced sample consisted of naive CD8+ T cells from blood, with Jurkat cell RNA spiked in. Subset specified: FACS-sorted CD8+CD4-CCR7+CD45RA+ naive T cells. CDR3 residues: CASRYGPQPQHF. The CDR3 nucleotides read TGTGCCAGTAGGTATGGACCCCAGCCCCAGCATTTT.